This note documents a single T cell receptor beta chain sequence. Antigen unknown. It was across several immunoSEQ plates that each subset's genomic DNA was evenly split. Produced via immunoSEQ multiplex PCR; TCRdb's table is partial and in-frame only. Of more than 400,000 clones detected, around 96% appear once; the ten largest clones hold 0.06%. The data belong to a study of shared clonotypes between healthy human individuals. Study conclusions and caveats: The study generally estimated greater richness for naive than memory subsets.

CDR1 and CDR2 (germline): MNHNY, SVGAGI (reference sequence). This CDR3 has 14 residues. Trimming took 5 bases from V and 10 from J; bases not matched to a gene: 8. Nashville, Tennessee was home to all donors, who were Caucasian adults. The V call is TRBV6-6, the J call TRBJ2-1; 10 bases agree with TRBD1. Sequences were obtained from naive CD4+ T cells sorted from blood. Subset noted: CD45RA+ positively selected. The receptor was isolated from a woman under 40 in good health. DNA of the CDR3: TGTGCCAGCAGTGACCGACAGGGGGCAGGGGAGCAGTTCTTC. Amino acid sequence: CASSDRQGAGEQFF.